Listed here are 17 T cell receptor beta chains from one sample, sequenced in a study of blood T cells in healthy people across ages. The authors ran a second PCR of roughly 6 to 11 cycles using a sample-barcoded 5' primer and a J-beta primer mix. TCRdb used MiXCR to reprocess the 5' RACE reads, holding one entry per CDR3 protein. This sample has over 300,000 distinct CDR3 sequences, with roughly half found just once. The sequenced material came from blood. These receptors originate from a man aged 55 to 70 in good health.

The chain is built from TRBV2 and TRBJ2-5; D is ambiguous. CDR1 is SNHLY, CDR2 FYNNEI, per germline. This CDR3 has 16 amino acids. The CDR3 is CAGRTGRAAVGETQYF. The CDR3 coding sequence is TGTGCTGGCAGAACTGGACGGGCCGCTGTAGGGGAGACCCAGTACTTC.

The chain is built from TRBV6-1 and TRBJ1-2, with 9 bases aligning to TRBD1. V trimming: 3 bases; J trimming: 4 bases; junction bases outside the gene matches: 6. The length of the CDR3 is 15 residues. Germline CDR1 reads MNHNS; CDR2 reads SASEGT. The CDR3 bases are TGTGCCAGCAGTGAGACTACAGGGGGCTTCTATGGCTACACCTTC. Translating gives CASSETTGGFYGYTF.

The chain joins TRBV6-2 or TRBV6-3 to TRBJ2-1; the D gene could be TRBD1 or TRBD2 (5 bases each). Germline values: CDR1 MNHEY, CDR2 SVGEGT. The V and J ends lost 4 bases and 6 bases respectively, with 16 bases between them. CDR3 length equals 15 residues. The CDR3: CASSSGLGVRNEQFF. CDR3 DNA sequence: TGTGCCAGCAGTTCGGGGCTTGGAGTACGCAATGAGCAGTTCTTC.

The rearrangement joins TRBV29-1 to TRBJ2-7; D might be TRBD2 (5 bases). The germline V gene encodes CDR1 SQVTM and CDR2 ANQGSEA. V was shortened by 8 bases and J by 5 bases, with 19 bases between the two germline ends. This CDR3 is 13 amino acids long. The CDR3 DNA sequence: TGCAGCCTGGAGGCCTTTCCCTTCCACGAGCAGTACTTC. Translation: CSLEAFPFHEQYF.

This clonotype was counted only a few times. The chain has TRBV12-3 or TRBV12-4 and TRBJ2-1; the D gene is possibly TRBD2 (5 bases). Between the trimmed V and J ends, which lost 5 bases and 5 bases, there was a span of 10 bases. The CDR3 extends over 13 amino acids. The DNA of the CDR3 is TGTGCCAGCAGTGTAAAAGCGGACAATGAGCAGTTCTTC. Amino acids: CASSVKADNEQFF.

The gene calls are TRBV12-3 or TRBV12-4 and TRBJ2-7, with 10 bases aligning to TRBD1. V lost 5 bases to trimming and J lost 4 bases; unmatched junction nucleotides: 5. This CDR3 is 14 amino acids long. CDR3 nucleotide sequence: TGTGCCAGCAGTAGACAGGGGGCAGGGTACGAGCAGTACTTC. Protein sequence: CASSRQGAGYEQYF.

This chain connects TRBV18 to TRBJ1-1, with 10 bases lining up with TRBD1. Germline CDR1 reads KGHSH; CDR2 reads LQKENI. This CDR3 region has 19 residues. The V segment lost 5 bases and the J segment 1 base; nucleotides outside the gene matches: 16. Here the CDR3 reads CASSAKTGTGVDTNTEAFF. The CDR3 coding sequence is TGTGCCAGCTCAGCAAAAACCGGGACAGGGGTCGATACGAACACTGAAGCTTTCTTT.

CDR3 sequence (DNA): TGTGCCAGCAGCTTAGATTTCTTGCGGGTTTACGAGCAGTACTTC. This encodes CASSLDFLRVYEQYF. V is TRBV7-2 and J is TRBJ2-7; D might be TRBD2 (5 bases). Germline CDR1 is SGHTA and CDR2 is FQGNSA. The CDR3 runs 15 residues. V was cut by 1 base and J by 4 bases, with 14 bases left in between.

This clonotype has only a few counts. The genes are TRBV7-9 and TRBJ2-7; TRBD2 agrees at 10 bases. The CDR3 extends over 15 amino acids. Trimming took 5 bases from V and 0 from J; bases not matched to a gene: 4. Germline-derived CDR1 and CDR2 are SEHNR and FQNEAQ (reference sequence). CDR3 DNA: TGTGCCAGCAGCGATAGCGGGGGGTCCTCCTACGAGCAGTACTTC. It encodes CASSDSGGSSYEQYF.

This rearrangement joins TRBV6-1 to TRBJ2-5, with 11 positions matching TRBD1. The CDR3 totals 16 residues. V gave up 1 base and J gave up 5 bases; unmatched junction bases: 6. Germline V gene lookup returns CDR1 MNHNS and CDR2 SASEGT. The DNA for the CDR3 is TGTGCCAGCAGTGAAGGGACAGGGGGCTTTGGGGAGACCCAGTACTTC. It encodes CASSEGTGGFGETQYF.

A few counts support this clonotype. This rearrangement joins TRBV15 to TRBJ2-1; 10 nucleotides line up with TRBD1. The V and J ends lost 3 bases and 10 bases, in that order; junction bases with no gene match: 3. The V gene's germline CDR1 is LNHNV and CDR2 YYDKDF (reference sequence). CDR3 length equals 13 residues. This chain's CDR3 is CATSSGTGEEQFF. CDR3 coding DNA: TGTGCCACCAGCAGCGGGACAGGGGAAGAGCAGTTCTTC.

In its sample, this clonotype was seen many times. The rearrangement joins TRBV7-2 to TRBJ2-7; 9 bases are shared with TRBD2. CDR1 is SGHTA and CDR2 is FQGNSA in the germline V gene. CDR3 size: 15 residues. The trim removed 3 bases at V and 1 base at J, leaving 4 bases unmatched. The CDR3 DNA reads TGTGCCAGCAGCTTTAGCGGGAGTTTGTCCTACGAGCAGTACTTC. Protein: CASSFSGSLSYEQYF. Supplemented by reference TRBV7-2 and TRBJ2-7, the full variable domain reads GAGVSQSPSNKVTEKGKDVELRCDPISGHTALYWYRQSLGQGLEFLIYFQGNSAPDKSGLPSDRFSAERTGGSVSTLTIQRTQQEDSAVYLCASSFSGSLSYEQYFGPGTRLTVT.

This chain joins TRBV7-8 and TRBJ2-5, with 7 bases aligning to TRBD1. Germline CDR1 and CDR2: SGHVS and FQNEAQ. This CDR3 spans 13 amino acids. With V trimmed by 5 bases and J by 3 bases, 3 bases remained unmatched. The CDR3 coding sequence is TGTGCCAGCAGCGAGGGGGCTAAAGAGACCCAGTACTTC. Translated, it gives CASSEGAKETQYF.

This clonotype occurred once. The junction departs from germline at one end; a sequencing error may be responsible. The chain recombines TRBV7-7 with TRBJ2-3; the D gene is possibly TRBD1 (6 bases). CDR1 and CDR2 (germline): SSHAT, FNYEAQ (reference sequence). The CDR3 is 15 amino acids. CDR3 DNA: TGTGCTAGCAGCTGTTTGACAGGAGTTGGTGATACGCAGTATTTT. Its protein is CASSCLTGVGDTQYF.

The genes are TRBV21-1 and TRBJ1-2; the table assigns TRBD1, which was not confirmed against the DNA. TRBV21-1 is marked as a pseudogene. This CDR3 comprises 13 residues. CDR3 nucleotide sequence: TGTGCCAGCAGCAAAGTTGGGGGGACTGGCTACACCTTC. Its translation is CASSKVGGTGYTF.

The chain couples TRBV7-9 to TRBJ2-3; 8 bases fit TRBD2. The germline V gene encodes CDR1 SEHNR and CDR2 FQNEAQ (reference sequence). The length of the CDR3 is 18 residues. The J segment lost 1 base and the V segment lost 1 base, leaving 10 bases of the junction unmatched. The chain's CDR3 is CASSLGLAGPRGTDTQYF. CDR3 DNA: TGTGCCAGCAGCTTAGGGCTAGCGGGCCCTCGAGGCACAGATACGCAGTATTTT.

V and J are TRBV4-3 and TRBJ1-2, with D hard to call. The V and J ends lost 1 base and 8 bases respectively, with 14 bases between them. Germline V CDR1 and CDR2: LGHNA, YSLEER. This CDR3 has 14 amino acids. In nucleotides, the CDR3 is TGCGCCAGCAGCCAAGGTTCACTGGGGAGAGGCTACACCTTC. The encoded protein is CASSQGSLGRGYTF.